This T cell receptor (beta chain) was captured by sequencing in a study of T cell responses to AZD1222 COVID-19 vaccine (TCRdb year 2021). With respect to the entire study: Because spike-specific TCR depth and breadth did not differ between the two schedules, AZD1222 recipients who got a second dose at roughly 4 weeks were pooled with those who got a second dose at roughly 12 weeks. A total of just over 230 trial participants underwent TCR sequencing, of whom 200 to 220 had received two doses of AZD1222 and 26 had received two doses of the MenACWY control vaccine. Trial participants were enrolled by age into subgroups of 18-55, 56-69 and 70-plus years, and 148, 28 and 57 TCR-sequenced participants, respectively, were included in these subgroups. General conclusions and limits of the study: Participants were mostly white British, with more females than males. The authors suggested clonal diversity may have been underestimated. In the small 56-69-year group, the increase in depth fell short of significance, most likely because of low power. Reportedly, almost half of the unique spike-specific TCRs recognized epitopes lying outside the regions that are mutated in the B.1.351 and B.1.1.7 variants. A significant rise in spike-specific TCR breadth and depth was observed after two AZD1222 doses relative to day 0 and relative to MenACWY recipients. Conclusions about previously exposed vaccinees were limited because only six AZD1222 recipients were SARS-CoV-2 seropositive at baseline. Because no day 14 peak-response samples were available, repertoires were characterized only after the peak T cell response. CD4 TCRs associated with the vaccine covered the entire spike protein, and the dominant responses were in regions 160-218 and 743-854.

The time point label of this sample denotes: baseline before first vaccination. Vaccinee samples were obtained from the UK trials COV001 and COV002, which included a single-blind randomized controlled phase 2/3 trial of AZD1222 (ChAdOx1 nCoV-19) in healthy adults. For TCRbeta chain sequencing, PBMC samples were collected from trial participants at day 0 and at day 28 after the second dose. The CDR3 regions of human TCRbeta chains were subjected to immunosequencing. As for the original processing: TCRs in the repertoires were compared against a reference library of SARS-CoV-2-specific TCRs that had been generated with the MIRA antigen-specificity platform. Breadth was defined as the fraction of unique TCRs that were SARS-CoV-2-associated, and depth was defined as the fraction of total T cells that were SARS-CoV-2-associated. Each spike-specific TCR was assigned to its reactive spike region and to a CD4 or CD8 class using the MIRA data. Log10-transformed breadth and depth values were compared by one-way ANOVA with Sidak's multiple comparisons tests. TCRdb took over this immuneACCESS table, retaining in-frame rearrangements with V and J assigned. Such tables are incomplete; in checked studies, under half of the missing clones stem from an unresolved V gene, and the remainder is unexplained. The DNA gave D and trimming, while V, J and clone size come from that table. For this sample the table gives about 130,000 clones, of which approximately 90% were detected only once. 1.5% to 2% of the sample is held by the ten biggest clonotypes.

Per the germline V gene (reference sequence), LNHDA is the CDR1 and SQIVND is the CDR2. Taken from cysteine to phenylalanine, the CDR3 has 14 residues. The retained sequence is limited to the CDR3, 42 bases, with the frame set at the first base. From V the trimming removes 5 bases and from J it removes 7 bases, while the gene matches leave 4 bases of the junction unaccounted for. Comment on this clone: This clone's antigen is unknown. Base qualities are missing; no much larger clone stands one base away.

Material: peripheral blood, obtained on day 0 of AZD1222 vaccination. The sequence derives from an adult in good health. The chain uses TRBV19 and TRBJ1-6, and TRBD1 matches 8 of the central bases. The DNA is TGTGCCAGTAGTGAAACAGGGGGGAATTCACCCCTCCACTTT. It specifies CASSETGGNSPLHF.